This T cell receptor (beta chain) stems from a study of cytomegalovirus exposure and HLA in healthy donors (dated by TCRdb to 2015 to 2018). Study-level background: An earlier analysis of a few hundred of the donors reported around 280 Gb of sequence data and some 110 million unique TCR beta sequences obtained from about 200 million T cells. About 310 gigabases of sequencing data and approximately 93 million unique TCR sequences were included in an early release covering 550 to 650 HLA-typed donors. Of the approximately 400 genotyped donors, 65% to 90% fell in the genetic ancestry cluster associated with self-reported Caucasian donors. The study aimed to test whether cataloging public T cell receptors could reveal signatures of past pathogen exposure. Using immunosequencing, the study profiled T cell repertoires from 666 subjects and related those repertoires to cytomegalovirus serostatus. In addition to the first cohort of hundreds of subjects, a separate validation cohort of 100 to 150 different subjects was used. To predict cytomegalovirus infection status, the study brought together high-throughput TCR immunosequencing, statistical association of individual TCRs with disease status, and machine learning. In a later analysis, previously published TCR beta repertoires from 550 to 750 donors were re-analyzed and high-resolution HLA genotyping was added so that TCR occurrence patterns could be studied. The later analysis used no new phenotypic data to find candidate immune exposures, relying instead on TCR beta sequences and their occurrence across donors. In an earlier analysis of roughly 540 of the donors, high-throughput TCR beta sequencing was used to judge whether each TCR beta V gene segment behaved as functional or pseudogenic. Donor age, sex, ethnicity and CMV serostatus were collected together with the repertoire data. In a later genetic analysis, genome-wide SNP genotypes for about three fifths of the roughly 670 donors were used, and that subset was treated as a discovery cohort. Every discovery cohort repertoire had been produced on one sequencing platform. HLA typing included class I and class II loci at four-digit resolution. Typing coverage varied by locus: roughly 620-640 donors for A, B, C, DRB1 and DQB1; approximately 500 for DQA1; approximately 570 for DPA1; roughly 450 for DPB1. Because of strong linkage in the cohort, 5 or 6 DR-DQ haplotypes were treated as single units for association and clustering. Among about 400 genotyped donors of the cohort, an average of roughly 230,000 unique TCR beta nucleotide sequences was sequenced per donor, of which about 18% were non-productive.

Results and caveats for the whole study, not just this receptor: In an earlier analysis of some 500 of the donors, most TCR beta V segments were observed in productive rearrangements about 87% or about 30% of the time, broadly matching IMGT annotations. A later analysis found that TCR association rates varied across HLA loci, with DRB1 alleles showing the most associated TCRs and HLA-C alleles the fewest. Cytomegalovirus status was reported to be diagnosed by the classifier with high specificity and sensitivity in both the original and validation cohorts. Immune exposure information for the cohort was limited to CMV serostatus. Correlated functional status among segregating V segments might reflect linkage disequilibrium, but an unknown experimental factor could not be ruled out. A later analysis reported that several top co-occurrence clusters appeared linked to parvovirus B19, influenza, CMV and Epstein-Barr virus. Specific HLA alleles were associated with about 17,000 TCR beta sequences at a false discovery rate of 0.05 in a later analysis. Because HLA typing was missing for some donors at each locus, association tests included only the typed subset. Presence/absence analyses assumed roughly uniform sequencing depth across donors, an assumption that may not hold. An association between a missense DCLRE1C variant and V-gene and J-gene trimming of TCR beta chains was found in a later genetic analysis and replicated in an independent cohort. In vitro tests confirmed that a few of the cytomegalovirus-associated TCR beta chains recognize cytomegalovirus antigens. In this cohort, only TCR beta chains were sequenced, and detectable features were limited by the absence of alpha or paired-chain data. A cluster of highly shared sequence variants was judged likely to be a technical artifact of the sequencing pipeline. In a later genetic analysis, fewer N-insertions in productive TCRs were reported among donors in an Asian-associated ancestry cluster than the roughly 700-donor mean. When HLA alleles, especially DR and DQ, strongly co-occurred, TCR associations were difficult to assign to individual alleles. Compared with equally common non-associated chains, HLA-associated TCR beta chains in a later analysis were more clonally expanded and had lower generation probabilities. According to a later analysis, most CMV-associated TCR beta chains appeared to be HLA-restricted, and the HLA associations seemed to be driven largely by CMV exposure. While some public TCRs were present in many individuals, most TCR sequences turned up only very rarely across donors. A total of some 180 TCR beta chains were listed by the study as associated with cytomegalovirus. According to the authors, the approach could potentially be generalized to other disease states and immunological phenotypes. Because counts were too low, roughly 18 rarely observed V segments, including chromosome 9 orphons, were left out of the earlier analysis of over 550 of the donors. Some IMGT-functional V segments, including TRBV6-2 and TRBV6-3, could not be distinguished by the 87-base-pair reads and were therefore excluded. A further reported finding was that TCR beta sequences accurately predicted the HLA-A and HLA-B alleles for most subjects in the first cohort.

The cohort consisted of 670 or so healthy bone marrow donors. All cohort members were sampled while nominally healthy, although unrecorded immune exposures were likely present. The donor tested CMV seronegative, placing the donor among the 350 or so seronegative members of the cohort. Each donor provided a peripheral blood sample, and peripheral blood mononuclear cells were used for TCR beta sequencing. Genomic DNA extraction from the blood cell samples was performed with the Qiagen DNeasy Blood Extraction Kit. The library was produced with the immunoSEQ multiplex PCR assay. A mixture of 60 forward primers for TCR Vbeta segments and 13 reverse primers for TCR Jbeta segments was used in the multiplex PCR. The CDR3 region of rearranged TCR beta genes was amplified from genomic DNA with a multiplex PCR assay. On the Illumina HiSeq System, the amplified TCR beta libraries were sequenced as 87-base-pair reads. Turning to the authors' computational methods: In a later analysis, around 80 million unique TCR beta chains were counted across the 690 or so repertoires, and roughly 11 million of these chains were shared by at least two donors. Raw reads were error-corrected and collapsed into unique sequences with a nearest-neighbor algorithm that merged closely related sequences to remove PCR and sequencing errors. CDR3 sequences were aligned to IMGT reference sequences to assign V, D and J gene segments. Each retained sequence needed at least a six-nucleotide match to both a V gene segment and a J gene segment. Rearrangements were classified as productive when the CDR3 lacked stop codons and remained in frame with V and J, and all other rearrangements were classified as non-productive. Following IMGT convention, CDR3 was defined as the stretch from the second conserved V-encoded cysteine to the conserved J-encoded phenylalanine. In an earlier analysis of roughly 580 of the donors, sequences lacking an unambiguous match to a single V gene segment were excluded. In an earlier analysis of 587 of the donors, V segments were called functional above 56.7% productive rearrangements and were called segregating when the between-donor standard deviation exceeded 5%. A statistical classification framework was built for diagnosing cytomegalovirus status from the catalog of TCR beta chain sequences. In a later analysis, TCR nucleotide sequences were compared against IMGT/GENE-DB human TR gene sequences so that V and J genes could be assigned. In a later analysis, CDR3 sequences and most-parsimonious VDJ recombination scenarios were assigned using the TCRdist pipeline. A later analysis defined each TCR beta chain by its CDR3 amino acid sequence plus V-gene family, and excluded reads lacking a unique V-gene family. To address suspected cross-contamination and a sequencing artifact, a later analysis removed approximately 590 highly shared, low-generation-probability nucleotide sequences. In a later analysis, a clonal expansion index for each public chain was calculated from normalized within-repertoire ranks of inferred template counts. In a later analysis, generation probabilities were computed using a VDJ recombination model fitted to out-of-frame rearrangements, and the results were checked against IGoR. A later analysis scored TCR-TCR, TCR-HLA and TCR-CMV co-occurrence with hypergeometric tests, applying a repertoire-size bias correction to TCR pairs. To estimate false discovery rates, a later analysis permuted the HLA or CMV assignments 20 times. A later analysis grouped co-occurring TCRs with DBSCAN, adding TCRdist sequence similarity when clustering within HLA-allele-positive subsets. For co-occurrence clustering, repertoires with fewer than 30,000 or more than 120,000 public chains were excluded, along with four to six repertoires with anomalous nucleotide sharing. Held by TCRdb, this immuneACCESS table contains in-frame sequences only and omits some clones. Under half of the omission traces to an unresolved V gene where checked; the cause of the rest is unknown. That table supplies the V and J calls and clone size; D and trimming were determined from the DNA. Within this sample are approximately 190,000 clones, with 87% of them counted one time only. The ten largest make up 1.3% of the sample.

On this clone: The antigen this receptor binds is unknown. No base qualities exist here, and no much larger clone lies one base off it.

Reading the germline V gene gives CDR1 SGHVS and CDR2 FNYEAQ. The CDR3 holds 15 amino acids from the cysteine to the phenylalanine. Only the CDR3 part of the read is kept: 45 bases, read in frame from the first base. Ends trimmed: V by 4 bases, J by 8 bases; bases unmatched to a gene: 8. Sequencing input: PBMCs. The TCR sequence derives from a man younger than 45 in good health and CMV-seronegative. Recombination linked TRBV7-6 to TRBJ2-1; 10 of the junction bases match TRBD2. The DNA sequence follows: TGTGCCAGCAGCTCCACCGGGACTAGCGTATATGAGCAGTTCTTC. This yields the protein CASSSTGTSVYEQFF.